This paragraph covers one T cell receptor (beta chain) sequence. Its specificity is unknown. The sample is drawn from a study of T cell repertoires in cytomegalovirus infection. Whole-study context: Public TCR beta signatures marked donors with CMV infection and the matching HLA. Study-wide results and caveats: Dominating the ex vivo response were TCR beta clonotypes that were CMV-specific and HLA-C-restricted.

TCRdb itself ran the reads through MiXCR, one entry per CDR3 protein. The sample holds about 900,000 distinct CDR3 sequences, around 29% seen once. Germline CDR1 reads MGHRA; CDR2 reads YSYEKL. With V trimmed by 3 bases and J by 7 bases, 2 bases remained unmatched. The CDR3 length is 12 residues. The material was cultured CD8+ T cells from PBMCs, obtained from culture after CMV antigen stimulation. This sequence joins TRBV4-1 and TRBJ2-7, with 8 bases aligning to TRBD2. This TCR was sampled from a human donor in good health (CMV status not recorded). Some clones in this sample may be carry-over from other donors' samples. CDR3 sequence (DNA): TGCGCCAGCAGCCACGCTAGCGGGGAGCAGTACGTC. It translates to CASSHASGEQYV.